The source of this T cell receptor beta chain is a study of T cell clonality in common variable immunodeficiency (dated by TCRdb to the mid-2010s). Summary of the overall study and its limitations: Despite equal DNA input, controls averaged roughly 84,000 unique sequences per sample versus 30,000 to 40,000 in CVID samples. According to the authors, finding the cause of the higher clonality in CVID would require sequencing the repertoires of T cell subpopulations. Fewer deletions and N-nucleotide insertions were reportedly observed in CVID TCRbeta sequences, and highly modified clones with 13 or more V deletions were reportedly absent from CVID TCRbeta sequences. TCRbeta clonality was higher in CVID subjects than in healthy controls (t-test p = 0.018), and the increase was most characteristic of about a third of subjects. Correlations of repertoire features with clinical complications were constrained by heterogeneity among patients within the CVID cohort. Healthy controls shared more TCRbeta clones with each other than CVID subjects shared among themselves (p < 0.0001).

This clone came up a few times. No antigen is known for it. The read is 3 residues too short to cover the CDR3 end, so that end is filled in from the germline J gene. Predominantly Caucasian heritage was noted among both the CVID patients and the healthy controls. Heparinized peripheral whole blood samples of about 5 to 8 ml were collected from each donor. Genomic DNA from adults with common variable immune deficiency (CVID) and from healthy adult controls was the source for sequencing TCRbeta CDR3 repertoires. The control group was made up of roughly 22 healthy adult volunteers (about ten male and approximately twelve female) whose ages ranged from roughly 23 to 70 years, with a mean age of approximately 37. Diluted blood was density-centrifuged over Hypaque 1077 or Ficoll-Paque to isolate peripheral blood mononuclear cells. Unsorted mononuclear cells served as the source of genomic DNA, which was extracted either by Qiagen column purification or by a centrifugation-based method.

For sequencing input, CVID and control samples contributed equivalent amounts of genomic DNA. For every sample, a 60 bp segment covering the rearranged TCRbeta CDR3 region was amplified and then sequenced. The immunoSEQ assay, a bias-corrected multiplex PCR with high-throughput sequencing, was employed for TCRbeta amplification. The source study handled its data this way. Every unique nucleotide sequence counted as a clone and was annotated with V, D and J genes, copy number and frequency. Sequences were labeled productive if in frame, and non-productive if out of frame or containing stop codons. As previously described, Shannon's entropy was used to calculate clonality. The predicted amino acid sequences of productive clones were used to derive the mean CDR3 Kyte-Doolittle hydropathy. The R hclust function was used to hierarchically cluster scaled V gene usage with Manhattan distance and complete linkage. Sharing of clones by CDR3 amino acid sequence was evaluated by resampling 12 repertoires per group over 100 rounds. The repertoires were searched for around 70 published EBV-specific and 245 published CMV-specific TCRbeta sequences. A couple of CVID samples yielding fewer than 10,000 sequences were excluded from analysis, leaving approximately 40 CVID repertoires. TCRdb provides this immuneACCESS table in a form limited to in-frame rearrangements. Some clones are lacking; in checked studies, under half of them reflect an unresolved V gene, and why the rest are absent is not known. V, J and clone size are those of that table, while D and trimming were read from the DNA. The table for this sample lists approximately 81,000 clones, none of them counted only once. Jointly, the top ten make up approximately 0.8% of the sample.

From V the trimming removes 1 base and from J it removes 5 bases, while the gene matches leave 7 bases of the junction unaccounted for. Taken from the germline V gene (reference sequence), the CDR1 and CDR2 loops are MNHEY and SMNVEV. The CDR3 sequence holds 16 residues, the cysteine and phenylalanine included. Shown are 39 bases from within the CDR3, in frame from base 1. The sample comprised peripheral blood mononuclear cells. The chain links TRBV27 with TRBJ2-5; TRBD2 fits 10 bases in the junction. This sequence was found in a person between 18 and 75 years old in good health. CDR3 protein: CASSLYSGRGGETQYF. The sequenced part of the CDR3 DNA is TGTGCCAGCAGTTTATACAGCGGGAGGGGAGGGGAGACC.